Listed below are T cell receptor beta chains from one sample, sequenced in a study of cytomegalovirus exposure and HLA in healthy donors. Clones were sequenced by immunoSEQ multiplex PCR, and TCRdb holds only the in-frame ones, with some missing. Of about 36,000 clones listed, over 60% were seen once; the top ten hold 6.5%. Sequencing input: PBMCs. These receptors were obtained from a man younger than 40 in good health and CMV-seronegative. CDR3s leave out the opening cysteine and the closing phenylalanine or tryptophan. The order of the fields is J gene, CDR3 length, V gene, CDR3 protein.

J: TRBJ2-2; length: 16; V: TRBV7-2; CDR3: ASSLGLAGALGTGELF
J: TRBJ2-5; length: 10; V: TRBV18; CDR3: ASSRGGETQY
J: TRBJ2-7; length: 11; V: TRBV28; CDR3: ASTTQIGDEQY
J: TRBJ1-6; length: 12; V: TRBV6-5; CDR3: ASSYGTRNSPLH
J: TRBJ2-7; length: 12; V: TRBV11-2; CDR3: ASSLDLGGNEQY
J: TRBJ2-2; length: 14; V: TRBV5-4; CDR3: ASSSTTGLNTGELF
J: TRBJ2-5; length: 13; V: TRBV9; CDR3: ASSAAGSAPGTQY
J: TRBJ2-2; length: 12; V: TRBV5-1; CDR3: ASVGTGNTGELF
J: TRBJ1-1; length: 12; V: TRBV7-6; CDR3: ASSLGRDSTEAF
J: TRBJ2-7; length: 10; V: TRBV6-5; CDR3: ASNSVAYEQY
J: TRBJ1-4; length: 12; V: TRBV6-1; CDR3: ASSEAGGFEKLF
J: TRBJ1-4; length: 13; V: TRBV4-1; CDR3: ASSPGGIVQGKLF
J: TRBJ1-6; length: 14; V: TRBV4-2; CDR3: ASSQDRATGGSPLH
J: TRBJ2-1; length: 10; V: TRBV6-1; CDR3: ASSTGGLGQF
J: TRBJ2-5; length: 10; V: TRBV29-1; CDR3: SFDMTRETQY
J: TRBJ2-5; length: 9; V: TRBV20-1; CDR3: SAYRVGTQY
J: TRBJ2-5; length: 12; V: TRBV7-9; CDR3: ASSLGAGSETQY
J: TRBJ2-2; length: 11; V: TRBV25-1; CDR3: ASRNRGTGELF
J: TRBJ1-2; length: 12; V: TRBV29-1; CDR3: SVRPGQGNYGYT
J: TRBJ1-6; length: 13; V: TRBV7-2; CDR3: ASSLVGTGASPLH
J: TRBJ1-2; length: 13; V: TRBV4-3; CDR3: ASSQVLGRGNGYT
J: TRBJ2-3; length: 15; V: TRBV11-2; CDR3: ASSSPSSWVLGGTQY
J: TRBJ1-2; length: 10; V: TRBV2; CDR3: ASSESLYGYT
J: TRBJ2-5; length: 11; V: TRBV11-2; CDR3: ASSSGVEETQY
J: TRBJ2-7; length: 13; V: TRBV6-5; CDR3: ASSYLGRTVNEQY
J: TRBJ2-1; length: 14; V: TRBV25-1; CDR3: ASSELGTRGLDEQF
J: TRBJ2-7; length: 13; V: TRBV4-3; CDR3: ASSHLGQKAYEQY
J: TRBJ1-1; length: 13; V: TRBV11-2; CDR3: ASRAITGPNTEAF
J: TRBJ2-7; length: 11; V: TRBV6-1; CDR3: ASSTQGIDEQY
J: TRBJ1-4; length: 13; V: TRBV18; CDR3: ASSPLGQGDEKLF
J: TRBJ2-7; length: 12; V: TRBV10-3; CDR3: AIRAGTGMGEQY
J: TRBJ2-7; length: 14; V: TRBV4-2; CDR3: ASSQDYEQGGNEQY
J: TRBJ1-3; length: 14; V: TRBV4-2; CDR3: ASSQERSGVRNTIY
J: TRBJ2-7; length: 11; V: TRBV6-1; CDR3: ARSTGQYYEQY
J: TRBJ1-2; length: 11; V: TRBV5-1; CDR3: ASSQGQGGGYT
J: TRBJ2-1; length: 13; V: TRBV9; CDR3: ASSVGGEGYNEQF
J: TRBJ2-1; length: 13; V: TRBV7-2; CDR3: ASSLDRGSYNEQF
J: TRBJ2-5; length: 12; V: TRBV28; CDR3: ASSWTGIRETQY
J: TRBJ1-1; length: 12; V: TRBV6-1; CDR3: ASSEKGGNTEAF
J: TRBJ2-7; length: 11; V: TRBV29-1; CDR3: SVKGDRRYEQY
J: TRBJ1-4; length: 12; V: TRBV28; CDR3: ASSWDRTNEKLF
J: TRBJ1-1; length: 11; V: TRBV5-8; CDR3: ASSFDRIPEAF
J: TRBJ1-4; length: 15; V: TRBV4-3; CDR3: ASSQDLPGGTNEKLF
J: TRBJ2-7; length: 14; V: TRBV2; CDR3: ASRGPPRQGSHEQY
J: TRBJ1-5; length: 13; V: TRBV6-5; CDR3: ASSYSPGSDQPQH
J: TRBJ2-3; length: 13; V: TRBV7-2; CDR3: ASSSLAGVPDTQY
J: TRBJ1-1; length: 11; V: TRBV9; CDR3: ASSAGLNTEAF
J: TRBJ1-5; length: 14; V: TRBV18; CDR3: ASSPTVRVGDQPQH
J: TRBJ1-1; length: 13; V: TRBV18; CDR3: ASSPLNTRLTEAF
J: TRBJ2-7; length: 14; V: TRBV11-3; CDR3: ASSVSGRGGAYEQY
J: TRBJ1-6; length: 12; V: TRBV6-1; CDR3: ASSPGQTSSPLH
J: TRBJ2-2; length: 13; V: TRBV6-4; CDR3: ASSARGVDTGELF
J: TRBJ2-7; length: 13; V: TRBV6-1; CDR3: ASSENGLNSYEQY
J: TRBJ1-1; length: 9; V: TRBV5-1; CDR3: ASKRDSTAF
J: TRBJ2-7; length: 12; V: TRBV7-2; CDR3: ASSLVVTAYEQY
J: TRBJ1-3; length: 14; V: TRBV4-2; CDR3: ASSRRLVEAGNTIY
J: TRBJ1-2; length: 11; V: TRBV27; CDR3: ASSPGQGNGYT
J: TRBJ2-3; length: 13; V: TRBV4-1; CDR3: ASRGSRGGTDTQY
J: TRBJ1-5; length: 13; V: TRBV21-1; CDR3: ASSKARNSNQPQH
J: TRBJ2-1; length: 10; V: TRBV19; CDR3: ASSTRGNEQF